This entry describes one TCR beta chain. The germline gives CDR1 SGHDT, CDR2 YYEEEE. The V gene lost 5 bases and the J gene lost 5 bases, with 14 bases spanning the gap. CDR3 length: 14 residues. Amplification of TCR beta CDR3 regions used RNA as the template. In the first-round RT-PCR of the TCR CDR3, the HTBI primer set was used. TCRdb recomputed calls from the multiplex PCR reads with MiXCR, one row per CDR3 protein. Of roughly 660,000 distinct CDR3 sequences listed, 17% are singletons. The data were taken from a study of T cells in Graves' hyperthyroidism and ophthalmopathy. Newly diagnosed patients aged 18 to 65 had hyperthyroidism of under 2 months' duration. Patients showing uncontrolled infection, other autoimmune disease, pregnancy or lactation were ineligible.

Sequencing was performed on blood. This clonotype was obtained from a man aged 45 to 65 with Graves' hyperthyroidism. V and J are TRBV5-6 and TRBJ2-1; tentative D call: TRBD2 (6 bases). Here the CDR3 reads CASRRDWKNNEQFF. CDR3 bases: TGTGCCAGCAGACGGGACTGGAAAAACAATGAGCAGTTCTTC.